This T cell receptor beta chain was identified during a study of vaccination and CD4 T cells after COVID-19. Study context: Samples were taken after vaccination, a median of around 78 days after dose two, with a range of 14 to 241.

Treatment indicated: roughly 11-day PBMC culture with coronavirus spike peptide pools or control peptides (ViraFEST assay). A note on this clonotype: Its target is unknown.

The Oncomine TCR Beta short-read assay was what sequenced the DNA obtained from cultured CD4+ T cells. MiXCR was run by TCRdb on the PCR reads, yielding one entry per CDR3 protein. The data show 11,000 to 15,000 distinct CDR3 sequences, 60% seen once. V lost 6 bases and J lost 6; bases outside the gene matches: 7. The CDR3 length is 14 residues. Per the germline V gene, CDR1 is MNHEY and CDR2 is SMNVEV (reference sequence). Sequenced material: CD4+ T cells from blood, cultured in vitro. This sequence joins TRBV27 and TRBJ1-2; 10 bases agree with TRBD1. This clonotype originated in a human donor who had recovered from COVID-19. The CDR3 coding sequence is TGTGCCAGCAGCCGCCGGGACAGGGGCAATGGCTACACCTTC. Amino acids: CASSRRDRGNGYTF.